These 21 T cell receptor beta chains came from one sample sequenced in a study of CD8 T cells in ankylosing spondylitis. The study's findings and limits: Blood of patients with ankylosing spondylitis appeared to be characterized by a TCR beta motif of eight highly homologous variants.

MiXCR was run by TCRdb on the 5' RACE reads, yielding one entry per CDR3 protein. This table holds about 340,000 distinct CDR3 sequences, less than 9.5% found once. No cognate antigen is known for these TCRs. Material for sequencing was blood, either unsorted or a sorted T cell fraction (not recorded which). The source is a male donor with ankylosing spondylitis.

The V gene is TRBV7-8, the J gene TRBJ2-1, with D possibly being TRBD2 (6 bases). The V end was cut by 5 bases, the J end by 0 bases, with 20 bases between. Germline V gene sequence: CDR1 SGHVS, CDR2 FQNEAQ. The CDR3 is made up of 18 amino acids. Written as DNA, the CDR3 is TGTGCCAGCAGCCGCCGTCCCGTTGGGGGGAGCTCCTACAATGAGCAGTTCTTC. This codes for CASSRRPVGGSSYNEQFF.

This clonotype has at least ten counts. CDR3 sequence (DNA): TGCAGTGCTAGCGGACGACATACGCAGTATTTT. Translation gives CSASGRHTQYF. The chain combines TRBV20-1 with TRBJ2-3; no clear D. The CDR3 totals 11 residues. Per the germline V gene, CDR1 is DFQATT and CDR2 is SNEGSKA (reference sequence). Trimming cost V 3 bases and J 7 bases, with 8 bases left between them.

At least ten counts were recorded for this clonotype. The CDR3 loop reads CASSVGAIATNEKLFF. The CDR3 nucleotides read TGTGCCAGCAGCGTAGGGGCAATTGCAACTAATGAAAAACTGTTTTTT. V and J are TRBV9 and TRBJ1-4, with unresolved D. The CDR3 sequence is 16 residues long. Germline V CDR1 and CDR2: SGDLS, YYNGEE. V was pared by 0 bases and J by 0 bases, with 9 bases between. Complete variable domain (other parts from reference TRBV9 and TRBJ1-4): DSGVTQTPKHLITATGQRVTLRCSPRSGDLSVYWYQQSLDQGLQFLIQYYNGEERAKGNILERFSAQQFPDLHSELNLSSLELGDSALYFCASSVGAIATNEKLFFGSGTQLSVL.

This clonotype has only a few counts. The chain recombines TRBV19 with TRBJ1-1, with D perhaps TRBD1 (6 bases). Germline lookup yields CDR1 LNHDA and CDR2 SQIVND (reference sequence). V was pared by 3 bases and J by 0 bases, with 8 bases between. The CDR3 sequence is 14 residues long. The CDR3 sequence: CASSMRGVNTEAFF. The CDR3 DNA reads as TGTGCCAGTAGTATGAGGGGGGTGAACACTGAAGCTTTCTTT. Drawing the rest from reference TRBV19 and TRBJ1-1, the complete variable domain is DGGITQSPKYLFRKEGQNVTLSCEQNLNHDAMYWYRQDPGQGLRLIYYSQIVNDFQKGDIAEGYSVSREKKESFPLTVTSAQKNPTAFYLCASSMRGVNTEAFFGQGTRLTVV.

The V gene is TRBV20-1, the J gene TRBJ1-1; unclear D gene. V gave up 4 bases and J gave up 3 bases, with 12 bases separating them. CDR1 and CDR2 from the germline V gene are DFQATT and SNEGSKA (reference sequence). The CDR3 extends over 13 amino acids. CDR3 amino acids: CSAMRVGDTEAFF. CDR3 nucleotides: TGCAGTGCTATGAGGGTCGGGGACACTGAAGCTTTCTTT.

This clonotype was seen ten or more times. The V and J genes are TRBV6-2 or TRBV6-3 and TRBJ1-2; D remains unclear. This CDR3 comprises 13 residues. The germline V gene encodes CDR1 MNHEY and CDR2 SVGEGT. V gave up 0 bases and J gave up 5 bases, with 7 bases separating them. CDR3 residues: CASSYSELYGYTF. CDR3 nucleotide sequence: TGTGCCAGCAGTTACTCGGAATTGTATGGCTACACCTTC.

The DNA of the CDR3 is TGCAGCGTTGTGGGGCGGGAGACCCAGTACTTC. It yields the protein CSVVGRETQYF. The chain employs TRBV29-1 and TRBJ2-5; TRBD1 is a possible D gene (5 bases). From germline, CDR1 is SQVTM and CDR2 ANQGSEA. The CDR3 is 11 amino acids. V was trimmed by 4 bases and J by 5 bases, leaving 8 bases between them.

The chain joins TRBV3-1 to TRBJ1-5; D is uncertain. The CDR3 spans 14 residues. Germline V gene lookup returns CDR1 LGHDT and CDR2 YNNKEL (reference sequence). Deletions cut 0 bases from V and 4 bases from J, with 7 bases between. The CDR3 region is CASSQDGGNQPQHF. CDR3 bases: TGTGCCAGCAGCCAAGATGGAGGGAATCAGCCCCAGCATTTT.

This clonotype showed up many times. The V call is TRBV28, the J call TRBJ2-5; D is ambiguous. Germline lookup yields CDR1 MDHEN and CDR2 SYDVKM. Trimming shortened V by 2 bases and J by 5 bases, and 15 bases separated the two germline ends. The CDR3 covers 15 residues. CDR3 DNA: TGTGCCAGCAGTTTAGTAGGGTCCGGTTTGGAGACCCAGTACTTC. This encodes CASSLVGSGLETQYF.

This clonotype has a handful of counts. The chain uses TRBV3-1 and TRBJ2-7, with D tentatively TRBD1 or TRBD2 (6 bases each). Germline V gene lookup returns CDR1 LGHDT and CDR2 YNNKEL (reference sequence). The germline V and J ends were trimmed by 1 base and 5 bases, with 18 bases remaining between them. This CDR3 has 16 residues. CDR3 sequence: CASSQGPPRGVDEQYF. CDR3 sequence (DNA): TGTGCCAGCAGCCAAGGTCCCCCAAGGGGGGTCGACGAGCAGTACTTC.

This clonotype was counted a few times. The V gene is TRBV6-1, the J gene TRBJ1-2; 8 bases agree with TRBD1. V was clipped by 5 bases and J by 13 bases; unmatched bases: 9. Per germline, CDR1 MNHNS and CDR2 SASEGT. This CDR3 is 12 amino acids long. The CDR3 loop reads CASSIGQGGVTF. CDR3 DNA: TGTGCCAGCAGTATTGGACAGGGAGGCGTCACCTTC.

Here the CDR3 DNA reads TGTGCCAGCAGTTACGTCCCTAGGGCCGGGGAGCTGTTTTTT. This codes for CASSYVPRAGELFF. The rearrangement links TRBV6-2 or TRBV6-3 to TRBJ2-2; D is uncertain. The CDR3 loop spans 14 amino acids. The germline V and J ends were trimmed by 2 bases and 6 bases, with 10 bases remaining between them. Germline CDR1 and CDR2: MNHEY and SVGEGT.

This clonotype appeared a few times. The chain combines TRBV18 with TRBJ1-5; the D is unclear. The CDR3 totals 13 residues. The V end lost 2 bases, the J end lost 3 bases, and 5 bases lay between the germline ends. The V gene's germline CDR1 is KGHSH and CDR2 LQKENI. The CDR3 spells CASSPENNQPQHF. The CDR3 DNA is TGTGCCAGCTCACCAGAGAACAATCAGCCCCAGCATTTT.

This sequence joins TRBV4-2 and TRBJ2-2, with 9 bases that match TRBD2. Germline V lookup: CDR1 LGHNA, CDR2 YNFKEQ. The CDR3 contains 17 residues. The V and J ends lost 1 base and 5 bases, in that order; junction bases with no gene match: 8. This chain's CDR3 is CASSQVAVAGGTGELFF. The CDR3, as DNA: TGTGCCAGCAGCCAAGTGGCGGTTGCGGGAGGGACCGGGGAGCTGTTTTTT.

This sequence joins TRBV6-2 or TRBV6-3 and TRBJ1-2; D is possibly TRBD1 (5 bases). Germline assignment: CDR1 MNHEY and CDR2 SVGEGT. This CDR3 is built from 15 residues. The V gene lost 5 bases and the J gene lost 4 bases, with 17 bases spanning the gap. The CDR3 spells CASSNPGLDFYGYTF. For the CDR3, the DNA is TGTGCCAGCAGTAATCCGGGACTAGACTTCTATGGCTACACCTTC.

This clonotype has ten or more counts. The V call is TRBV7-9, the J call TRBJ2-5, with 7 nucleotides matching TRBD2. Germline V lookup: CDR1 SEHNR, CDR2 FQNEAQ (reference sequence). The CDR3 length is 14 residues. J was trimmed by 5 bases and V by 3 bases; bases with no gene match: 6. The chain's CDR3 is CASSFGGGTETQYF. The CDR3 DNA reads as TGTGCCAGCAGCTTCGGGGGAGGGACTGAGACCCAGTACTTC.

This sequence joins TRBV3-1 and TRBJ1-2; maybe TRBD1 (6 bases). This CDR3 has 16 amino acids. Germline V lookup: CDR1 LGHDT, CDR2 YNNKEL (reference sequence). Trimming cost V 3 bases and J 6 bases, with 20 bases left between them. In nucleotides, the CDR3 is TGTGCCAGCAGCCACTCGGCCGAATCGGGGGCGGATGGCTACACCTTC. Translated: CASSHSAESGADGYTF.

V gene TRBV15 combines with J gene TRBJ2-3; 13 positions match TRBD2. The V and J ends lost 1 base and 4 bases, in that order; junction bases with no gene match: 2. The V gene's germline CDR1 is LNHNV and CDR2 YYDKDF (reference sequence). The CDR3 spans 16 residues. The CDR3 here is CATSRGTSGSPDTQYF. The CDR3 DNA sequence: TGTGCCACCAGCAGAGGGACTAGCGGGAGCCCAGATACGCAGTATTTT.

This clonotype came up many times. This chain joins TRBV24-1 and TRBJ2-2; D ambiguous. Germline loops: CDR1 KGHDR, CDR2 SFDVKD. This CDR3 is 13 amino acids long. The V and J ends lost 0 bases and 6 bases respectively, with 4 bases between them. The CDR3, as DNA: TGTGCCACCAGTGATTTGCAAGCCGGGGAGCTGTTTTTT. Translating gives CATSDLQAGELFF.

This clonotype was seen only a few times. The rearrangement joins TRBV11-3 to TRBJ2-5; perhaps TRBD2 as D (6 bases). V gave up 3 bases and J gave up 6 bases, with 11 bases separating them. Per the germline V gene, CDR1 is SGHNT and CDR2 is YENEEA. The CDR3 extends over 13 amino acids. The CDR3 sequence is CASSFAGGKTQYF. As DNA, the CDR3 is TGTGCCAGCAGCTTTGCCGGGGGAAAGACCCAGTACTTC.

This clonotype was recorded many times. The chain is built from TRBV27 and TRBJ2-1, with TRBD2 matching over 13 bases. From germline, CDR1 is MNHEY and CDR2 SMNVEV (reference sequence). This CDR3 has 16 amino acids. Unmatched junction bases numbered 8, after V lost 5 bases and J lost 7 bases. The CDR3 here is CASSPWTSGSWNEQFF. In nucleotides, the CDR3 is TGTGCCAGCAGTCCCTGGACTAGCGGGAGTTGGAATGAGCAGTTCTTC.